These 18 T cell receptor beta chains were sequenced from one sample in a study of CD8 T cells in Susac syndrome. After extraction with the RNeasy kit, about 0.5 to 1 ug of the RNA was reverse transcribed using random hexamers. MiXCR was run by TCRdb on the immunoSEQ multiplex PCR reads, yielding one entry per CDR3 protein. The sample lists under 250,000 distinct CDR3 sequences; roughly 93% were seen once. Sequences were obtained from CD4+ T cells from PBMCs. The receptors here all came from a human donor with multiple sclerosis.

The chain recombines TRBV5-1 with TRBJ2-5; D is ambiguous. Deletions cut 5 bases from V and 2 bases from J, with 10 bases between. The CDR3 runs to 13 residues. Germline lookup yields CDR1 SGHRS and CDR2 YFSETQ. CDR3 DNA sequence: TGCGCCAGCAGAGGGCTGACACAAGAGACCCAGTACTTC. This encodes CASRGLTQETQYF.

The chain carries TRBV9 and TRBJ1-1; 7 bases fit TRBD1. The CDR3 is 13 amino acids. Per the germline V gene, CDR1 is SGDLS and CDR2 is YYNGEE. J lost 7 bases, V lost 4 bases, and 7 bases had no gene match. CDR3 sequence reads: CASSTRTGVEAFF. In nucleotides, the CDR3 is TGTGCCAGCAGCACGCGGACAGGCGTTGAAGCTTTCTTT.

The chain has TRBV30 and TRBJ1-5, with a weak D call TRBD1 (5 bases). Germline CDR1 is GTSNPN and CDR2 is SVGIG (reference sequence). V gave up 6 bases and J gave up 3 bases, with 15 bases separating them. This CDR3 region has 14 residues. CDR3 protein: CACGKGQSNQPQHF. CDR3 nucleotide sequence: TGTGCCTGTGGGAAGGGGCAGTCCAATCAGCCCCAGCATTTT.

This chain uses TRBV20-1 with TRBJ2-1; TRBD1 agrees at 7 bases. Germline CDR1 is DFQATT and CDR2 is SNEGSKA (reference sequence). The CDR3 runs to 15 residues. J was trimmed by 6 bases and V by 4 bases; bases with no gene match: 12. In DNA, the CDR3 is TGCAGTGCTACAACAGGGGTGGTAGGGGGCAATGAGCAGTTCTTC. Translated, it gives CSATTGVVGGNEQFF.

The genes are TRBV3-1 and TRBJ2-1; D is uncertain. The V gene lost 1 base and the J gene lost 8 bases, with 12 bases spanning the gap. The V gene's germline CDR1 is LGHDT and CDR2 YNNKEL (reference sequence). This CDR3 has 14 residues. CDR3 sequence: CASSQGDTFDEQFF. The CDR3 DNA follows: TGTGCCAGCAGCCAAGGGGATACTTTTGATGAGCAGTTCTTC.

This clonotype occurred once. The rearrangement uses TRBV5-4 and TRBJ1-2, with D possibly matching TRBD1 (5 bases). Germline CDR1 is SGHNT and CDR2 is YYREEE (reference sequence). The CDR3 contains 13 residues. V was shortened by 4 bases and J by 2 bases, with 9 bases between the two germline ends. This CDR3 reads CASSVGRNYGYTF. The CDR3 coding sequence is TGTGCCAGCAGCGTGGGACGGAACTATGGCTACACCTTC.

The CDR3 bases are TGTGCCAGCAGCCCCGCGATCGGGCGACAGAGCTCCTACGAGCAGTACGTC. It yields the protein CASSPAIGRQSSYEQYV. The J gene is TRBJ2-7, the V gene TRBV7-8; the D gene is possibly TRBD1 (5 bases). Germline CDR1 is SGHVS and CDR2 is FQNEAQ. The length of the CDR3 is 17 residues. The V end was cut by 5 bases, the J end by 0 bases, with 20 bases between.

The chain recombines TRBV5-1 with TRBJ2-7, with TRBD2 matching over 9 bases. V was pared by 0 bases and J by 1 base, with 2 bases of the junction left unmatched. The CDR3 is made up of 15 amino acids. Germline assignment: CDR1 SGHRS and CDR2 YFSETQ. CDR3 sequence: CASSLGAGGSYEQYV. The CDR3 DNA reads TGCGCCAGCAGCTTGGGGGCGGGAGGGTCCTACGAGCAGTACGTC.

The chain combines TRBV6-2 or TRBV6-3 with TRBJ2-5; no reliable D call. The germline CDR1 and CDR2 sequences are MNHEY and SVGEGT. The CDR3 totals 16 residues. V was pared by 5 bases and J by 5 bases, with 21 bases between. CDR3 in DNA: TGTGCCAGCAGTCGTGACTGGCGGCCCTCGCGGGAGACCCAGTACTTC. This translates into CASSRDWRPSRETQYF.

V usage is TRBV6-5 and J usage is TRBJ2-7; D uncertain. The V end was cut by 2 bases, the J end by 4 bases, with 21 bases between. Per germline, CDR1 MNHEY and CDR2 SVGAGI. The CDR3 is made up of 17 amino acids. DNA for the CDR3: TGTGCCAGCAGTTACAGCCTCCTTCAAGGGATACAATACGAGCAGTACGTC. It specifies CASSYSLLQGIQYEQYV.

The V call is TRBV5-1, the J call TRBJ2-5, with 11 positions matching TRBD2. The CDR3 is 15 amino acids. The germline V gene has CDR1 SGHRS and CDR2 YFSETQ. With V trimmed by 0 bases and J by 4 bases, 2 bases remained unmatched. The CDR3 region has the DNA TGCGCCAGCAGCTTGGCGGGACTAGCGGCAGAGACCCAGTACTTC. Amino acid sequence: CASSLAGLAAETQYF.

CDR3 sequence: CASTSGQLSQETQYF. The CDR3 DNA is TGTGCCAGCACCTCGGGACAGTTAAGTCAAGAGACCCAGTACTTC. The V gene is TRBV3-1, the J gene TRBJ2-5; 7 nucleotides align to TRBD1. CDR1 and CDR2 from the germline V gene are LGHDT and YNNKEL (reference sequence). The V and J ends lost 7 bases and 2 bases, in that order; junction bases with no gene match: 10. The CDR3 contains 15 residues.

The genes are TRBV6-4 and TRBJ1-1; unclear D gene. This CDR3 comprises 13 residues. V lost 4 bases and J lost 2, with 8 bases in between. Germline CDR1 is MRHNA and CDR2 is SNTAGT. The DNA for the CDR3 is TGTGCCAGCAGTGTTGAGGACAACACTGAAGCTTTCTTT. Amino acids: CASSVEDNTEAFF.

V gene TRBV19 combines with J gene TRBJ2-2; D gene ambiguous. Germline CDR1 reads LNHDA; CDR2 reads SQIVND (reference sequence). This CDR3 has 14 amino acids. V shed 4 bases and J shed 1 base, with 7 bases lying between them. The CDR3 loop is CASSNGRNTGELFF. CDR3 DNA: TGTGCCAGTAGTAATGGACGGAACACCGGGGAGCTGTTTTTT.

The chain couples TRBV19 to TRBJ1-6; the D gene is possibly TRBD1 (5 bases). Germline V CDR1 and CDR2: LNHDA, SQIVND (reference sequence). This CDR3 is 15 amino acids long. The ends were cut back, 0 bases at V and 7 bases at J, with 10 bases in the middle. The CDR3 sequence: CASSIEGDGNSPLHF. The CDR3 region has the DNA TGTGCCAGTAGTATAGAGGGGGACGGGAATTCACCCCTCCACTTT.

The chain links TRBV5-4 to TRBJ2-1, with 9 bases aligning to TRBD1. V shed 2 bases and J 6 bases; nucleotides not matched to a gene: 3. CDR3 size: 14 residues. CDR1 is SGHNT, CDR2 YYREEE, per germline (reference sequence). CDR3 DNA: TGTGCCAGCAGCTTCGGGACAGGGACCAATGAGCAGTTCTTC. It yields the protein CASSFGTGTNEQFF.

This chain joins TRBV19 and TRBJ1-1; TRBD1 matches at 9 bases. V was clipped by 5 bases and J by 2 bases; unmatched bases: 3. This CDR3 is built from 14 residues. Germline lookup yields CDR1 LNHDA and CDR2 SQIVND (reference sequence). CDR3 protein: CASSRGQGNTEAFF. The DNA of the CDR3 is TGTGCCAGTAGTCGGGGACAGGGCAACACTGAAGCTTTCTTT.

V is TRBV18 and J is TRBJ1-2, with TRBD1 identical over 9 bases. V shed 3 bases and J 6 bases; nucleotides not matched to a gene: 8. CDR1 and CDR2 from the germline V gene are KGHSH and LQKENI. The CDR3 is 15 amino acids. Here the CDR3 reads CASSPNGQGSNGYTF. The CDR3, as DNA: TGTGCCAGCTCACCCAACGGACAGGGGTCTAATGGCTACACCTTC. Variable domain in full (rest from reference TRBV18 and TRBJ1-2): NAGVMQNPRHLVRRRGQEARLRCSPMKGHSHVYWYRQLPEEGLKFMVYLQKENIIDESGMPKERFSAEFPKEGPSILRIQQVVRGDSAAYFCASSPNGQGSNGYTFGSGTRLTVV.